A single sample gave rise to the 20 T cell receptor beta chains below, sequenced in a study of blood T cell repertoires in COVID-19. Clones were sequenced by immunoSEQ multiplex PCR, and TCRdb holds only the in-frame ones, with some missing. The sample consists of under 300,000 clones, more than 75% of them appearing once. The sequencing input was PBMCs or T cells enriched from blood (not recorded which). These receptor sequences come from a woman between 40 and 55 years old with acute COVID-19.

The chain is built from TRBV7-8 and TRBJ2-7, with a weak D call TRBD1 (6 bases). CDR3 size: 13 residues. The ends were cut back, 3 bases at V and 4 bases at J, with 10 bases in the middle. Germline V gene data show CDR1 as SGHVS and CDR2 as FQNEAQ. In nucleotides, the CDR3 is TGTGCCAGCAGCTTCCAACAGGGTTACGAGCAGTACTTC. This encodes CASSFQQGYEQYF.

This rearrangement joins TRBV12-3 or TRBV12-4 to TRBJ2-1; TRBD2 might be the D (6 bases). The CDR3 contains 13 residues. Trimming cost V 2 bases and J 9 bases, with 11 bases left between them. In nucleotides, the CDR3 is TGTGCCAGCAGTTTAAAGGGAGGCGTTGAGCAGTTCTTC. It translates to CASSLKGGVEQFF.

The CDR3 loop is CASSGTVYQETQYF. The CDR3 DNA reads TGTGCCAGCAGCGGGACAGTGTACCAAGAGACCCAGTACTTC. V usage is TRBV5-4 and J usage is TRBJ2-5; 7 nucleotides align to TRBD1. V lost 4 bases and J lost 0; bases outside the gene matches: 3. CDR3 length: 14 amino acids. Germline V CDR1 and CDR2: SGHNT, YYREEE (reference sequence).

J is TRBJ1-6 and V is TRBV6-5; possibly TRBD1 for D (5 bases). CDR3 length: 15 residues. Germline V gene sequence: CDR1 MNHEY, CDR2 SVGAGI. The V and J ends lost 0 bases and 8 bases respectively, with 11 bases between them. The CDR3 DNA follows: TGTGCCAGCAGTTACTCGACAAGGGGCGATTCACCCCTCCACTTT. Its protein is CASSYSTRGDSPLHF.

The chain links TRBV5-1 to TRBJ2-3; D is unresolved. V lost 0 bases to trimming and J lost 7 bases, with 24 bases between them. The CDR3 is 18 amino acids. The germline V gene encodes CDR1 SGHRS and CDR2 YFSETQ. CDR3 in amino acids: CASSLAALADPPLNTQYF. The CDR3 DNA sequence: TGCGCCAGCAGCTTGGCCGCTCTGGCGGATCCCCCTCTAAATACGCAGTATTTT.

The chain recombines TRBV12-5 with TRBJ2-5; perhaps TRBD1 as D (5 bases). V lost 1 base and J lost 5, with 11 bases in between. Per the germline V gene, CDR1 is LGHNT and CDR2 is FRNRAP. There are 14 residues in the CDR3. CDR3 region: CASGLGQGPETQYF. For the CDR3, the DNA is TGTGCTAGTGGTTTGGGTCAGGGTCCGGAGACCCAGTACTTC.

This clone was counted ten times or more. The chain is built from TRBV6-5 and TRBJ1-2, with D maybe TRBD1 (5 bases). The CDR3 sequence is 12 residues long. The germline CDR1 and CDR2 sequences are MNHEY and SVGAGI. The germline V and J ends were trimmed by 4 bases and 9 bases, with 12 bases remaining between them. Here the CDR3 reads CASSFSSGRYTF. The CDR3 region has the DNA TGTGCCAGCAGTTTTAGTTCAGGGCGCTACACCTTC.

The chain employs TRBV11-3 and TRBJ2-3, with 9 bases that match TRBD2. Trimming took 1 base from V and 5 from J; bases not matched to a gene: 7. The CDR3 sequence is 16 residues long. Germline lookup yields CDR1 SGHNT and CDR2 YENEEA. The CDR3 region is CASSLAASGIGDTQYF. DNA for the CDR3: TGTGCCAGCAGCTTAGCGGCTAGCGGGATTGGAGATACGCAGTATTTT.

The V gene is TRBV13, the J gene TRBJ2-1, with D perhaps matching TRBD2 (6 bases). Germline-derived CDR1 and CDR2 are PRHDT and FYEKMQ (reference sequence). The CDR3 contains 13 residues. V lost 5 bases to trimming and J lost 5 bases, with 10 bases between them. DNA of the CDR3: TGTGCCAGCAGCGCGGGGTGGAACAATGAGCAGTTCTTC. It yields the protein CASSAGWNNEQFF.

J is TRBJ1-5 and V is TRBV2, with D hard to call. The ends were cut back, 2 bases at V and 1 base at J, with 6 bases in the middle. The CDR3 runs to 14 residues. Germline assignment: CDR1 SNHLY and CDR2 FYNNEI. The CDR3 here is CASSEFFSNQPQHF. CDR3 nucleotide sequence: TGTGCCAGCAGTGAATTCTTCAGCAATCAGCCCCAGCATTTT.

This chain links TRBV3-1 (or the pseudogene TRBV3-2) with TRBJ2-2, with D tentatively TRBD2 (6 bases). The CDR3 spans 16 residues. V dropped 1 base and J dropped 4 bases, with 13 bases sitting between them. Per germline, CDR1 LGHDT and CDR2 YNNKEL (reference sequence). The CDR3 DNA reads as TGTGCCAGCAGCCAAGGGCCGGGACTTAGCACCGGGGAGCTGTTTTTT. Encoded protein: CASSQGPGLSTGELFF.

CDR3 region: CASSFFGSAEAFF. CDR3 DNA: TGTGCCAGCAGTTTTTTCGGTTCGGCTGAAGCTTTCTTT. The rearrangement uses TRBV27 and TRBJ1-1; the D is unclear. This CDR3 has 13 amino acids. CDR1 is MNHEY and CDR2 is SMNVEV in the germline V gene (reference sequence). Trimming pared 3 bases from V and 6 bases from J, leaving 11 bases between.

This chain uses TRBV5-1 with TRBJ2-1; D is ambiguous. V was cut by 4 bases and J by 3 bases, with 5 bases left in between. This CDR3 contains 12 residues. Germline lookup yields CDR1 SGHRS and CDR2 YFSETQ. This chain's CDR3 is CASSMSYNEQFF. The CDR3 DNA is TGCGCCAGCAGCATGAGCTACAATGAGCAGTTCTTC.

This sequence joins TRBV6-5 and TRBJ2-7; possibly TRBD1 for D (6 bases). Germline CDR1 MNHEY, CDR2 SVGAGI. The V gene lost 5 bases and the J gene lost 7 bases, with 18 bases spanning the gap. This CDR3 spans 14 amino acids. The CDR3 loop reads CASSQRGWDIEQYF. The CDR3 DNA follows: TGTGCCAGCAGTCAAAGGGGGTGGGACATAGAGCAGTACTTC.

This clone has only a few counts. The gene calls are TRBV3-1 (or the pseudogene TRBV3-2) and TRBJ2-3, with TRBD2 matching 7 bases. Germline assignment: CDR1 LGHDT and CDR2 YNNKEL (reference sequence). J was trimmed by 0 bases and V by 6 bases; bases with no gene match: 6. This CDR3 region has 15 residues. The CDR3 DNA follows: TGTGCCAGCAGACCTAGCGGTCCTAGCACAGATACGCAGTATTTT. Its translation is CASRPSGPSTDTQYF.

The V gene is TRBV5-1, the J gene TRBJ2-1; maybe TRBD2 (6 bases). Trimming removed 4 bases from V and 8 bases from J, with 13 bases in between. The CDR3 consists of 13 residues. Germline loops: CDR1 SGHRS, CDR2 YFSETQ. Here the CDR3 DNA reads TGCGCCAGCAGCCTAAGGACTATTGATGAGCAGTTCTTC. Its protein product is CASSLRTIDEQFF.

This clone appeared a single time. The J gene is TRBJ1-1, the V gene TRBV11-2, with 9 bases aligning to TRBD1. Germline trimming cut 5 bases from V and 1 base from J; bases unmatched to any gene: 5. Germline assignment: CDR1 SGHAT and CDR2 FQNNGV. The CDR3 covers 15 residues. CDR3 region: CASSPGGQGNTEAFF. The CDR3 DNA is TGTGCCAGCAGCCCAGGGGGACAGGGGAACACTGAAGCTTTCTTT.

CDR3 nucleotide sequence: TGTGCCACCAGCCTCGCCGGGACTAGCGGCTACAATGAGCAGTTCTTC. Protein sequence: CATSLAGTSGYNEQFF. V is TRBV24-1 and J is TRBJ2-1, with 11 bases fitting TRBD2. V lost 7 bases to trimming and J lost 3 bases; unmatched junction nucleotides: 7. The CDR3 contains 16 residues. The germline V gene encodes CDR1 KGHDR and CDR2 SFDVKD.

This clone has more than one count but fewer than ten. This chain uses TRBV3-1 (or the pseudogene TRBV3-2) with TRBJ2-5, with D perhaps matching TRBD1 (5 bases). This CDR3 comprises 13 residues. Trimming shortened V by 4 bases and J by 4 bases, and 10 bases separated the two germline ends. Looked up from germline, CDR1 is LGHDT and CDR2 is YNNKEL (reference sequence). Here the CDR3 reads CASSPAGRETQYF. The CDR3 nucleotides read TGTGCCAGCAGCCCCGCAGGGCGAGAGACCCAGTACTTC.

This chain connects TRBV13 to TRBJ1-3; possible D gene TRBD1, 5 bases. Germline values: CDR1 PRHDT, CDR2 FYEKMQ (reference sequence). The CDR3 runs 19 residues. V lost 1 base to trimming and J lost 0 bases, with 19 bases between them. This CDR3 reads CASSLDSGGGAFSGNTIYF. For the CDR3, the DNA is TGTGCCAGCAGCTTAGACAGTGGTGGTGGGGCTTTCTCTGGAAACACCATATATTTT.